This TCR beta chain is from a study of shared clonotypes between healthy human individuals (dated by TCRdb to about 2020). Notes on the research overall: Two women and a few men aged 18 to 49 years were included in the cohort. To increase sequencing depth and limit assay-specific biases, TCR repertoire library preparation and sequencing were carried out by different laboratories using diverse techniques. To estimate repertoire size and how much clonotype sharing occurs between individuals, the study deeply sequenced the blood TCR repertoires of several healthy adults. Per donor, three plates each were used for CD4 naive and CD4 memory, two for CD8 naive, and one for CD8 memory. Each donor's leukapheresis produced roughly between roughly 0.85 and 9.5 billion PBMCs.

Using the deep immunoSEQ assay, multiplex PCR amplified TCR CDR3 regions from genomic DNA. Genomic DNA extracted from each cell subset was distributed evenly over all wells of several immunoSEQ 96-well plates, and each plate served as one replicate. Each replicate PCR for sorted subsets received around 200 ng genomic DNA, equal to about 30,000 T cell genomes. The purified libraries were quantified using a Qubit 3.0 fluorometer, sized with a Bioanalyzer 2100, and then quantified again using the KAPA Library Quantification kit. Each immunoSEQ 96-well plate was sequenced on its own single-read 150-cycle Illumina NextSeq 550 flow cell. The published analysis was carried out like this. Because only junctional sequences without quality scores were contained in the immunoSEQ output, filtering matching that applied to full-length reads could not be performed. To assign V/J genes and CDR3, sequences were annotated against IMGT germline references using PyIR, a Python wrapper for IgBLAST v1.9. Reads with weak V/J assignments (E-value above 1e-6), missing CDR3, stop codons, out-of-frame junctions, or ambiguous translated residues were removed. V3J clonotypes were defined as sequences sharing an identical inferred V gene, J gene, and CDR3 amino acid sequence. The percentage overlap between two repertoires was calculated by dividing the number of shared unique clonotypes by the size of the smaller repertoire. Three approaches were used to assess repertoire richness: RTK rarefaction, the Chao1 estimator, and Recon v2.1 estimates of unobserved clonotypes. For all TCRbeta clonotypes obtained by the gDNA method from four donors, generation probabilities were computed with OLGA. TCRdb holds this immuneACCESS table with in-frame rearrangements only. Some clones are missing; in checked studies, unresolved V genes explain under half, and the rest has no known cause. The V and J calls and clone size were taken over from that table, and D and trimming were inferred from the DNA. In all, the sample holds about 2,100,000 clones, and 85% to 95% of those were seen once. The leading ten clones occupy more than 1.5% of the sample.

About this clone: Its antigen is unknown. There are no base qualities to consult, and no much larger clone falls within one base.

For the CD8 naive samples, CD45RO-negative cells were positively selected for CCR7, yielding a CD45RA+CCR7+ population from which TemRA cells were excluded. Healthy HIV-negative adults with no recently reported acute infections or vaccinations were included as donors. Every donor was a Caucasian adult living in Nashville, Tennessee, USA. Blood was collected by leukapheresis, and PBMCs were isolated by Ficoll-Histopaque density gradient centrifugation and then cryopreserved in liquid nitrogen vapor phase. Analytical flow cytometry was used to check the purity and quantity of each magnetically sorted T cell population. Each sorted fraction had its genomic DNA isolated and then quantified by UV absorbance on a Nanodrop 2000c. The investigation overall reported the following: Pairwise subsampling led to the expectation that sequencing depth would affect the degree of clonotype sharing among donors. The genetic and exposure-history diversity represented was limited by the small number of donors. Incomplete sequencing was indicated by rarefaction of sorted-subset datasets, despite the large sequencing depth. Sampling was limited to blood, and TCR repertoires in tissue likely differ from TCR repertoires in blood. Naive subsets generally had larger estimated clonotype richness than memory subsets. Across a few donors, around 5.4% of naive CD4, 3.5% of naive CD8, around 2.5% of memory CD4, and under 0.45% of memory CD8 clonotypes were shared. Clonotypes shared by all four sorted-subset donors showed higher generation probabilities than non-shared clonotypes.

Inclusive of the bounding cysteine and phenylalanine, the CDR3 is 13 residues long. Only the CDR3 portion is preserved as DNA: 39 bases, with reading frame beginning at the first base. Reading the germline V gene (reference sequence) gives CDR1 MNHEY and CDR2 SMNVEV. The V and J ends are trimmed by 5 bases and 6 bases, leaving 14 bases between them. Input material: naive CD8+ T cells from PBMCs. The cell subset or site label corresponds to: CD45RA+CCR7+. The sequence is built from TRBV27 and TRBJ2-7; TRBD2 is a weak D gene call, 7 bases matching. The source is a man between 18 and 29 years old in good health. Some clones in this sample may be carry-over from other donors' samples. The sequenced DNA: TGTGCCAGCAGTCCCAGGGGAGGGGGCGAGCAGTACTTC. Its coded protein is CASSPRGGGEQYF.